This T cell receptor (beta chain) was identified during a study of T cells after yellow fever vaccination. V was shortened by 0 bases and J by 6 bases, with 13 bases between the two germline ends. Germline-derived CDR1 and CDR2 are SGDLS and YYNGEE. This CDR3 has 15 residues. This clonotype has a count of ten or more. TCRdb called the 5' RACE reads again in MiXCR, with one record for every CDR3 protein. Of around 310,000 distinct CDR3 sequences in the sample, around 4.5% are singletons; the top ten hold 15% to 20%. The starting material was PBMCs, obtained 15 days after the yellow fever booster vaccination. This clonotype was sampled from a man between 18 and 29 years old who received the YFV17D yellow fever vaccine. The rearrangement joins TRBV9 to TRBJ2-1; D unresolved. The CDR3 bases are TGTGCCAGCAGCGTAGCGGCTAGTGAAGGCAATGAGCAGTTCTTC. Its translation is CASSVAASEGNEQFF.